These T cell receptor beta chains were read from a single sample in a study of T cells in Graves' hyperthyroidism and ophthalmopathy. TCRdb passed the multiplex PCR reads through MiXCR, listing each CDR3 protein once. Found here are approximately 500,000 distinct CDR3 sequences, 46% of them singletons; the top ten hold roughly 8.2%. Sequencing input: peripheral blood or thyroid tissue (not recorded which). The receptors here all came from a woman aged 18 to 35 with Graves' hyperthyroidism. CDR3s include the opening cysteine and the closing phenylalanine or tryptophan. Each record gives: CDR3 length, J gene, clone size, D gene, V gene, CDR3 protein, CDR3 DNA. D genes are given only for firm matches. Rows may omit the clone size; those that give it use once, few, many or a size class.

15,TRBJ2-3,-,TRBD1,TRBV10-1,CATSSPGQGGGTQYF,TGCGCCACCTCCTCGCCGGGACAGGGTGGGGGTACGCAGTATTTT
14,TRBJ2-7,-,-,TRBV12-5,CASGFTELSYEQYF,TGTGCTAGTGGTTTTACAGAGTTGTCCTACGAGCAGTACTTC
13,TRBJ1-4,-,-,TRBV2,CASSVRGAEKLFF,TGTGCCAGCAGTGTTCGGGGGGCTGAAAAACTGTTTTTT
14,TRBJ1-2,-,-,TRBV15,CATSSLLGVHGYTF,TGTGCCACCAGCAGCCTCCTCGGGGTTCATGGCTACACCTTC
17,TRBJ1-1,-,-,TRBV5-6,CASSLASDTLRSTEAFF,TGTGCCAGCAGCTTGGCGTCCGACACCCTGCGTAGCACTGAAGCTTTCTTT
13,TRBJ1-2,-,-,TRBV29-1,CSSLSVGLYGYTF,TGCAGCAGTTTATCGGTCGGGCTCTATGGCTACACCTTC
14,TRBJ1-2,-,TRBD1,TRBV15,CATSSRTGGYGYTF,TGTGCCACCAGCTCCCGGACAGGGGGCTATGGCTACACCTTC
12,TRBJ2-7,many,TRBD2,TRBV30,CAWTSGYDEQYF,TGTGCCTGGACTAGCGGGTACGACGAGCAGTACTTC
15,TRBJ1-2,many,-,TRBV6-6,CASSEAGTARGGYTF,TGTGCCAGCAGTGAAGCGGGGACGGCCAGAGGAGGCTACACCTTC
18,TRBJ2-7,few,-,TRBV4-1,CASSQLSWAGTNSYEQYF,TGCGCCAGCAGCCAACTTTCCTGGGCCGGGACAAACTCCTACGAGCAGTACTTC
14,TRBJ2-5,few,-,TRBV11-3,CASSFWDVQETQYF,TGTGCCAGCAGCTTCTGGGACGTACAAGAGACCCAGTACTTC
15,TRBJ2-7,few,-,TRBV5-1,CASSPGTSDAYEQYF,TGCGCCAGCAGCCCCGGGACATCAGATGCCTACGAGCAGTACTTC
15,TRBJ1-1,many,-,TRBV6-6,CASSAETGQNTEAFF,TGTGCCAGCAGTGCCGAAACAGGTCAGAACACTGAAGCTTTCTTT
13,TRBJ1-3,-,-,TRBV18,CASSHGRPGTIYF,TGTGCCAGCTCACACGGACGACCTGGCACCATATATTTT
13,TRBJ2-7,-,-,TRBV29-1,CSPRSGLNHEQYF,TGCAGTCCTAGAAGCGGGCTCAACCACGAGCAGTACTTC
13,TRBJ1-1,-,TRBD1,TRBV5-1,CASSPGTVGEAFF,TGCGCCAGCAGCCCGGGGACAGTTGGTGAAGCTTTCTTT
17,TRBJ2-5,-,TRBD2,TRBV29-1,CSVEDWEGTSGQETQYF,TGCAGCGTTGAAGATTGGGAAGGGACTAGCGGCCAAGAGACCCAGTACTTC
11,TRBJ2-6,-,-,TRBV20-1,CSASRADTEAF,TGCAGTGCTAGCAGGGCTGACACTGAAGCTTTC
13,TRBJ2-5,few,-,TRBV7-7,CASARGGQETQYF,TGTGCTAGCGCCCGAGGGGGACAAGAGACCCAGTACTTC
13,TRBJ2-1,-,-,TRBV11-3,CASRPVESNEQFF,TGTGCCAGCAGGCCTGTCGAATCGAATGAGCAGTTCTTC
13,TRBJ1-2,-,-,TRBV7-3,CASSSAQGDGYTF,TGTGCCAGCAGCTCCGCACAGGGCGATGGCTACACCTTC
17,TRBJ2-5,-,TRBD1,TRBV7-9,CASSSDVRDRGEETQYF,TGTGCCAGCAGCTCCGACGTCCGGGACAGGGGGGAGGAGACCCAGTACTTC
14,TRBJ2-3,many,TRBD2,TRBV29-1,CSVYQREDQTTQYF,TGCAGCGTTTACCAGCGGGAGGACCAGACTACGCAGTATTTT
14,TRBJ2-5,-,TRBD2,TRBV19,CASTREGGVETQYF,TGTGCCAGTACCCGGGAGGGGGGAGTCGAGACCCAGTACTTC
12,TRBJ2-7,-,-,TRBV20-1,CSWAARSYEQYF,TGCAGTTGGGCAGCCCGATCCTACGAGCAGTACTTC
15,TRBJ1-2,many,TRBD1,TRBV7-2,CASSSQGQGPTGYTF,TGTGCCAGCAGCTCACAGGGACAGGGGCCCACTGGCTACACCTTC
15,TRBJ2-1,-,TRBD2,TRBV20-1,CSATKGTSGRNEQFF,TGCAGTGCCACCAAAGGGACTAGCGGGAGGAATGAGCAGTTCTTC